These T cell receptor beta chains were read from a single sample in a study of blood T cell repertoires in COVID-19. Assay: immunoSEQ multiplex PCR; the TCRdb copy retains only in-frame clones and omits some. The data hold approximately 260,000 clones, with roughly four fifths observed a single time. Sequences were obtained from peripheral blood. The receptors originated from a woman aged 60-75 years with active or convalescent COVID-19. Both conserved end residues are part of each CDR3. The D gene is left open where the match is weak. Some rows have no size entry. The others give once, few or many, or a class for an expanded clone.

size: .
J: TRBJ2-7
V: TRBV19
D: TRBD1
CDR3: CASSVVGQGAGEQYF
DNA: TGTGCCAGCTCCGTGGTGGGACAGGGGGCGGGCGAGCAGTACTTC

size: .
J: TRBJ2-3
V: TRBV4-1
D: .
CDR3: CASSRVARITKTDTQYF
DNA: TGCGCCAGCAGCCGCGTCGCTCGAATCACCAAGACAGATACGCAGTATTTT

size: once
J: TRBJ1-6
V: TRBV6-2/TRBV6-3
D: .
CDR3: CASSLSPGGSPLHF
DNA: TGTGCCAGCAGCCTCTCCCCCGGGGGGTCACCCCTCCACTTT

size: .
J: TRBJ1-4
V: TRBV18
D: .
CDR3: CASSPGSPTQGILFF
DNA: TGTGCCAGCTCACCAGGTTCACCCACACAGGGCATCCTGTTTTTT

size: once
J: TRBJ1-2
V: TRBV5-8
D: TRBD1
CDR3: CASSPRTGGAIGGYTF
DNA: TGTGCCAGCAGCCCTCGGACAGGGGGCGCGATCGGTGGCTACACCTTC

size: .
J: TRBJ2-1
V: TRBV12-3/TRBV12-4
D: TRBD2
CDR3: CASGTSGAREQFF
DNA: TGTGCCTCCGGGACTAGCGGGGCCCGGGAGCAGTTCTTC

size: .
J: TRBJ1-2
V: TRBV6-5
D: .
CDR3: CASSYSQEDYGYTF
DNA: TGTGCCAGCAGTTACTCGCAGGAAGACTATGGCTACACCTTC

size: few
J: TRBJ1-5
V: TRBV25-1
D: .
CDR3: CASSEWGGNQPQHF
DNA: TGTGCCAGCAGTGAATGGGGGGGCAATCAGCCCCAGCATTTT

size: .
J: TRBJ2-3
V: TRBV6-2/TRBV6-3
D: TRBD2
CDR3: CASSYGTSGGSSTDTQYF
DNA: TGTGCCAGCAGTTACGGGACTAGCGGGGGGTCTAGCACAGATACGCAGTATTTT

size: few
J: TRBJ1-3
V: TRBV5-5
D: .
CDR3: CASSLARVGGNTIYF
DNA: TGTGCCAGCAGCTTGGCGAGGGTAGGGGGAAACACCATATATTTT

size: .
J: TRBJ1-2
V: TRBV10-2
D: TRBD1
CDR3: CASSGTGDYGYTF
DNA: TGCGCCAGCAGTGGGACAGGCGACTATGGCTACACCTTC

size: .
J: TRBJ1-5
V: TRBV5-1
D: TRBD1
CDR3: CASSYTGGSLQSAPAF
DNA: TGCGCCAGCAGCTATACAGGGGGCTCTCTTCAATCAGCCCCAGCATTT

size: .
J: TRBJ1-1
V: TRBV28
D: TRBD1
CDR3: CASSPQTGGTEAFF
DNA: TGTGCCAGCAGTCCCCAGACAGGGGGCACTGAAGCTTTCTTT

size: .
J: TRBJ2-5
V: TRBV10-2
D: .
CDR3: CASSEQIQGTQYF
DNA: TGCGCCAGCAGTGAGCAGATCCAGGGGACCCAGTACTTC

size: .
J: TRBJ1-2
V: TRBV5-5
D: TRBD1
CDR3: CASSLGSGQFYGYTF
DNA: TGTGCCAGCAGCCTTGGATCGGGACAGTTCTATGGCTACACCTTC

size: .
J: TRBJ1-4
V: TRBV4-1
D: TRBD1
CDR3: CASSQGGQGNEKLFF
DNA: TGCGCCAGCTCTCAGGGGGGCCAGGGGAACGAAAAACTGTTTTTT

size: once
J: TRBJ2-1
V: TRBV29-1
D: .
CDR3: CSVVAGGDEQFF
DNA: TGCAGCGTTGTTGCGGGCGGGGATGAGCAGTTCTTC

size: .
J: TRBJ2-1
V: TRBV7-2
D: TRBD2
CDR3: CASSPLAGGPEQFF
DNA: TGTGCCAGCAGCCCGCTAGCGGGGGGGCCTGAGCAGTTCTTC

size: .
J: TRBJ2-5
V: TRBV2
D: TRBD2
CDR3: CASSAASGGARGTQYF
DNA: TGTGCCAGCAGTGCTGCTAGCGGGGGGGCCCGGGGGACCCAGTACTTC

size: few
J: TRBJ2-2
V: TRBV7-8
D: TRBD1
CDR3: CASSGGGQGSGELFF
DNA: TGTGCCAGCAGCGGAGGGGGACAGGGGTCCGGGGAGCTGTTTTTT

size: .
J: TRBJ2-5
V: TRBV4-1
D: .
CDR3: CASSQVAQGTETQYF
DNA: TGCGCCAGCAGCCAAGTGGCACAGGGAACGGAGACCCAGTACTTC

size: few
J: TRBJ1-1
V: TRBV5-1
D: TRBD1
CDR3: CASRQGADTEAFF
DNA: TGCGCCAGCAGGCAGGGGGCTGATACTGAAGCTTTCTTT

size: few
J: TRBJ2-7
V: TRBV10-2
D: .
CDR3: CAIVEQYF
DNA: TGCGCCATAGTCGAGCAGTACTTC

size: .
J: TRBJ1-3
V: TRBV7-8
D: .
CDR3: CASSSGGSLVGNTIYF
DNA: TGTGCCAGCAGCTCAGGAGGGAGTCTGGTCGGCAACACCATATATTTT

size: .
J: TRBJ1-2
V: TRBV30
D: .
CDR3: CAWSVGGEWRGYTF
DNA: TGTGCCTGGAGTGTAGGGGGTGAATGGCGTGGCTACACCTTC

size: few
J: TRBJ1-5
V: TRBV6-1
D: .
CDR3: CASSEWGPQGPQHF
DNA: TGTGCCAGCAGTGAGTGGGGGCCTCAAGGGCCCCAGCATTTT

size: .
J: TRBJ1-2
V: TRBV7-9
D: .
CDR3: CASSLSMTQVYGYTF
DNA: TGTGCCAGCAGCTTATCGATGACCCAGGTCTATGGCTACACCTTC

size: .
J: TRBJ1-2
V: TRBV21-1
D: .
CDR3: CASSNIGQGAANGDPNYGYTF
DNA: TGTGCCAGCAGCAATATCGGGCAGGGGGCGGCGAATGGGGACCCGAACTATGGCTACACCTTC

size: .
J: TRBJ1-1
V: TRBV4-1
D: TRBD1
CDR3: CASSSTGVAFF
DNA: TGCGCCAGCAGCTCGACAGGGGTAGCTTTCTTT

size: few
J: TRBJ2-7
V: TRBV7-2
D: .
CDR3: CASSHRRGYSYEQYF
DNA: TGTGCCAGCAGCCACCGACGAGGTTACTCCTACGAGCAGTACTTC

size: .
J: TRBJ2-2
V: TRBV2
D: .
CDR3: CASLGALAGTGELFF
DNA: TGTGCCAGCCTGGGGGCTCTAGCAGGCACCGGGGAGCTGTTTTTT

size: .
J: TRBJ2-3
V: TRBV9
D: .
CDR3: CASSVVADTSTDTQYF
DNA: TGTGCCAGCAGCGTAGTAGCGGATACTAGCACAGATACGCAGTATTTT

size: .
J: TRBJ2-5
V: TRBV7-9
D: TRBD2
CDR3: CASSFPLGLAGPQETQYF
DNA: TGTGCCAGCAGCTTTCCCCTTGGACTAGCGGGGCCTCAAGAGACCCAGTACTTC

size: .
J: TRBJ2-2
V: TRBV6-2/TRBV6-3
D: TRBD1
CDR3: CASSYSGGLGTGELFF
DNA: TGTGCCAGCAGTTACTCAGGGGGCCTGGGCACCGGGGAGCTGTTTTTT

size: .
J: TRBJ2-3
V: TRBV7-9
D: TRBD1
CDR3: CASSLTGGDTQYF
DNA: TGTGCCAGCAGCTTAACAGGGGGAGATACGCAGTATTTT

size: .
J: TRBJ1-2
V: TRBV4-3
D: TRBD1
CDR3: CASSQGGQGARGYTF
DNA: TGCGCCAGCAGCCAAGGGGGACAGGGGGCGCGTGGCTACACCTTC

size: .
J: TRBJ2-6
V: TRBV21-1
D: .
CDR3: CASSSRTGSSGANVLTF
DNA: TGTGCCAGCAGTTCAAGGACAGGGTCCTCTGGGGCCAACGTCCTGACTTTC

size: .
J: TRBJ1-5
V: TRBV2
D: TRBD1
CDR3: CASSAGQGAHQPQHF
DNA: TGTGCCAGCAGTGCAGGACAGGGGGCGCATCAGCCCCAGCATTTT

size: .
J: TRBJ1-2
V: TRBV5-8
D: .
CDR3: CASSQGQISNYGYTF
DNA: TGTGCCAGCAGCCAAGGACAGATATCTAACTATGGCTACACCTTC

size: .
J: TRBJ1-6
V: TRBV27
D: .
CDR3: CASSYQGNNSPLHF
DNA: TGTGCCAGCAGCTATCAGGGGAATAATTCACCCCTCCACTTT

size: .
J: TRBJ2-5
V: TRBV29-1
D: .
CDR3: CSAPGMETQYF
DNA: TGCAGCGCCCCAGGGATGGAGACCCAGTACTTC

size: once
J: TRBJ2-3
V: TRBV7-8
D: TRBD2
CDR3: CASSSRTSGGRTDTQYF
DNA: TGTGCCAGCAGCTCCCGGACTAGCGGGGGCCGCACAGATACGCAGTATTTT

size: .
J: TRBJ2-5
V: TRBV6-5
D: TRBD2
CDR3: CASSYSTLAETQYF
DNA: TGTGCCAGCAGTTACTCGACACTAGCGGAGACCCAGTACTTC

size: .
J: TRBJ1-4
V: TRBV2
D: TRBD1
CDR3: CASTGQGGAGNEKLFF
DNA: TGTGCCAGCACAGGACAGGGCGGCGCTGGTAATGAAAAACTGTTTTTT

size: .
J: TRBJ2-3
V: TRBV19
D: TRBD2
CDR3: CASSPREAGADTQYF
DNA: TGTGCCAGTAGTCCACGGGAAGCGGGGGCAGATACGCAGTATTTT

size: few
J: TRBJ2-5
V: TRBV7-2
D: .
CDR3: CASSAGLFKSGETQYF
DNA: TGTGCCAGCAGCGCGGGACTTTTCAAAAGTGGAGAGACCCAGTACTTC

size: .
J: TRBJ2-2
V: TRBV7-8
D: TRBD1
CDR3: CASSLSGTGDTGELFF
DNA: TGTGCCAGCAGCTTATCCGGGACAGGGGACACCGGGGAGCTGTTTTTT

size: once
J: TRBJ1-1
V: TRBV15
D: TRBD1
CDR3: CATSTGGWNTEAFF
DNA: TGTGCCACCAGCACAGGGGGCTGGAACACTGAAGCTTTCTTT

size: .
J: TRBJ2-3
V: TRBV6-1
D: .
CDR3: CASSESLASQYF
DNA: TGTGCCAGCAGTGAATCACTAGCTTCGCAGTATTTT

size: few
J: TRBJ1-1
V: TRBV4-1
D: .
CDR3: CASSRGGGVDTEAFF
DNA: TGCGCCAGCAGCCGCGGGGGGGGTGTGGACACTGAAGCTTTCTTT

size: .
J: TRBJ2-5
V: TRBV30
D: TRBD2
CDR3: CAWTGLAGLETQYF
DNA: TGTGCCTGGACGGGACTAGCGGGTCTAGAGACCCAGTACTTC

size: .
J: TRBJ1-5
V: TRBV15
D: TRBD1
CDR3: CATRLMDRGNQPQHF
DNA: TGTGCCACCCGGTTGATGGACAGGGGCAATCAGCCCCAGCATTTT

size: .
J: TRBJ1-2
V: TRBV4-1
D: .
CDR3: CASSQGPNGGYGYTF
DNA: TGCGCCAGCAGCCAAGGCCCCAACGGGGGCTATGGCTACACCTTC

size: .
J: TRBJ2-1
V: TRBV2
D: .
CDR3: CASRTTYEQFF
DNA: TGTGCCAGCAGAACTACATATGAGCAGTTCTTC

size: .
J: TRBJ2-3
V: TRBV28
D: TRBD1
CDR3: CASGTGSTDTQYF
DNA: TGTGCCAGCGGGACAGGGAGCACAGATACGCAGTATTTT